This T cell receptor beta chain was obtained from a study of beta chain features in type 1 diabetes. Study-wide points: TCRB CDR3 length was moderately but significantly reduced in all four CD4+ subsets of Type 1 diabetes patients.

This clone was seen a handful of times. Its antigen is not known. The CDR3 runs to 15 residues. The germline gives CDR1 SGHRS, CDR2 YFSETQ. Trimming removed 2 bases from V and 4 bases from J; junction bases left unmatched: 3. Reverse transcribing all isolated RNA meant expressed TCRB transcripts were sequenced. Libraries were prepared by immunoSEQ multiplex PCR; TCRdb keeps only in-frame clonotypes and omits some of them. The sample carries 300,000 to 350,000 clones, about 13% recorded once. The chain combines TRBV5-1 with TRBJ2-3; the match to TRBD2 covers 11 bases. The TCR sequence derives from a woman aged 18-29 years with type 1 diabetes. What was sequenced was naive CD4+ T cells from blood. CDR3 in amino acids: CASSFTSGSADTQYF. In DNA, the CDR3 is TGCGCCAGCAGCTTTACTAGCGGGAGTGCAGATACGCAGTATTTT.